The 32 T cell receptor beta chains listed next were all sequenced from one sample in a study of blood T cells in healthy people across ages. A second PCR, run for about 7 to 11 cycles, used a sample-barcoded 5' primer plus a J-beta primer mix. TCRdb reprocessed the 5' RACE reads via MiXCR and lists one record per CDR3 protein. This table holds some 1.4 million distinct CDR3 sequences, approximately 38% found once. Sequenced material: blood. The receptors shown here come from a woman aged 18 to 35 in good health.

This clonotype was seen more than once but under ten times. The chain joins TRBV7-9 to TRBJ2-3; tentative D call: TRBD2 (5 bases). Germline CDR1 reads SEHNR; CDR2 reads FQNEAQ (reference sequence). Trimming left V 8 bases short and J 8 bases short, with 17 bases between. This CDR3 comprises 13 residues. CDR3 nucleotides: TGTGCCAGCGTGGCGGTCGTTCGGGGTACGCAGTATTTT. Residues: CASVAVVRGTQYF.

This clonotype appeared a few times. This chain uses TRBV28 with TRBJ1-2; 8 positions agree with TRBD1. V lost 1 base and J lost 4; bases outside the gene matches: 8. CDR1 MDHEN and CDR2 SYDVKM come from the germline V gene. The CDR3 contains 16 residues. The DNA of the CDR3 is TGTGCCAGCAGTTTATATTTGGACAGGGCCGGCTATGGCTACACCTTC. Translating it yields CASSLYLDRAGYGYTF.

The chain recombines TRBV18 with TRBJ2-7, with D possibly matching TRBD1 (5 bases). There are 12 residues in the CDR3. V was trimmed by 8 bases and J by 3 bases, leaving 11 bases between them. Germline CDR1 is KGHSH and CDR2 is LQKENI. CDR3 protein: CASAAGIYEQYF. CDR3 sequence (DNA): TGTGCCAGCGCGGCAGGGATCTACGAGCAGTACTTC.

The CDR3 protein is CASSPGPGPSDNEQFF. Written as DNA, the CDR3 is TGCGCCAGCAGCCCGGGGCCGGGCCCGAGTGACAATGAGCAGTTCTTC. The J gene is TRBJ2-1, the V gene TRBV4-1; D tentatively reads TRBD1 or TRBD2 (5 bases each). V lost 4 bases and J 5 bases, leaving 18 bases between the germline ends. CDR1 and CDR2 from the germline V gene are MGHRA and YSYEKL. The CDR3 spans 16 residues.

The table lists this clonotype with many counts. This sequence joins TRBV27 and TRBJ2-7, with 7 bases fitting TRBD2. Germline V CDR1 and CDR2: MNHEY, SMNVEV (reference sequence). CDR3 length: 13 residues. V lost 5 bases, J lost 2 bases, and 3 bases stayed unmatched. CDR3 in amino acids: CASSVGTTYEQYF. In DNA form, the CDR3 reads TGTGCCAGCAGTGTCGGGACTACCTACGAGCAGTACTTC.

The CDR3 is CASSLEAPGQGNEKLFF. CDR3 bases: TGTGCCAGCAGCTTGGAGGCACCGGGACAGGGGAATGAAAAACTGTTTTTT. V and J are TRBV7-6 and TRBJ1-4, with 10 bases aligning to TRBD1. Per the germline V gene, CDR1 is SGHVS and CDR2 is FNYEAQ. The CDR3 has 17 residues. The V segment lost 3 bases and the J segment 5 bases; nucleotides outside the gene matches: 9.

Points on this clonotype: Given a much more abundant clone one base away, this may be a read error. Here the CDR3 reads CASSRDSNQSQHF. The CDR3 DNA is TGTGCCAGCTCACGGGACAGCAATCAGTCCCAGCATTTT. This sequence joins TRBV18 and TRBJ1-5, with 7 nucleotides matching TRBD1. Germline lookup yields CDR1 KGHSH and CDR2 LQKENI. CDR3 size: 13 residues.

The V gene is TRBV9, the J gene TRBJ2-2, with D tentatively TRBD2 (6 bases). Trimming took off 0 bases at V and 6 bases at J, with 21 bases between the two ends. This CDR3 spans 18 amino acids. Germline-derived CDR1 and CDR2 are SGDLS and YYNGEE. The CDR3 loop is CASSVDPLLAPVPGELFF. The CDR3 DNA reads as TGTGCCAGCAGCGTAGACCCCTTACTAGCCCCGGTGCCCGGGGAGCTGTTTTTT.

In the case of this clonotype: A single base separates this from a much larger clone, so it may be a read error. The chain is built from TRBV4-2 and TRBJ1-2; the D gene is possibly TRBD1 (6 bases). The CDR3 runs 16 residues. The V gene's germline CDR1 is LGHNA and CDR2 YNFKEQ. The V end was cut by 4 bases, the J end by 2 bases, with 17 bases between. CDR3 loop: CASSPTSGQMNYGYTF. CDR3 in DNA: TGTGCCAGCAGCCCGACGAGTGGACAGATGAACTATGGCTACACCTTC.

This clonotype has more than one count but fewer than ten. The chain joins TRBV18 to TRBJ2-1; weak D call: TRBD2 (6 bases). The CDR3 runs to 16 residues. With 4 bases removed from V and 1 base from J, the gap between germline ends came to 14 bases. Germline lookup yields CDR1 KGHSH and CDR2 LQKENI. CDR3 loop: CASSRGTGVSYNEQFF. CDR3 coding DNA: TGTGCCAGCTCACGGGGCACGGGGGTTTCCTACAATGAGCAGTTCTTC.

This clonotype was observed once. This sequence joins TRBV10-3 and TRBJ1-6; 8 positions agree with TRBD1. V was clipped by 1 base and J by 7 bases; unmatched bases: 9. The germline V gene has CDR1 ENHRY and CDR2 SYGVKD. The CDR3 spans 17 residues. The CDR3 spells CAISEFAGGDRNSPLHF. As DNA, the CDR3 is TGTGCCATCAGTGAGTTCGCAGGGGGCGACAGGAATTCACCCCTCCACTTT.

Regarding this clonotype: A much larger clone sits a single nucleotide away, making a read error possible. The chain recombines TRBV4-1 with TRBJ2-3, with D possibly being TRBD1 (5 bases). Looked up from germline, CDR1 is MGHRA and CDR2 is YSYEKL. This CDR3 contains 15 residues. The CDR3 region has the DNA TGCGCCAGCAGCCAAGAATTGGATCCCACAGGTACGCAGTATTTT. It translates to CASSQELDPTGTQYF.

This clonotype came up a few times. The V gene is TRBV7-9, the J gene TRBJ1-1; TRBD1 might be the D (5 bases). The CDR3 runs to 14 residues. Germline V gene sequence: CDR1 SEHNR, CDR2 FQNEAQ (reference sequence). The V and J ends lost 2 bases and 7 bases respectively, with 14 bases between them. CDR3 loop: CASSLPGTEFEAFF. The CDR3 DNA is TGTGCCAGCAGCTTACCCGGGACGGAGTTTGAAGCTTTCTTT.

The chain has TRBV6-5 and TRBJ2-3, with 8 bases fitting TRBD2. The CDR3 consists of 13 residues. In germline, CDR1 is MNHEY, CDR2 SVGAGI. The J segment lost 3 bases and the V segment lost 7 bases, leaving 3 bases of the junction unmatched. The CDR3 DNA follows: TGTGCCAGCACCTCGGGGGGGACAGATACGCAGTATTTT. Translated: CASTSGGTDTQYF.

This clonotype was observed once. The chain joins TRBV6-5 to TRBJ1-4; 8 nucleotides line up with TRBD1. Germline CDR1 reads MNHEY; CDR2 reads SVGAGI. After removal of 7 bases from V and 5 bases from J, the junction contained 3 bases not matched to a gene. The CDR3 is made up of 13 amino acids. CDR3 DNA sequence: TGTGCCAGCACAGACAGGGGAAATGAAAAACTGTTTTTT. This translates into CASTDRGNEKLFF.

In its sample, this clonotype was seen a few times. The chain carries TRBV3-1 and TRBJ2-1, with 12 bases matching TRBD2. Germline CDR1 LGHDT, CDR2 YNNKEL (reference sequence). The ends lost 3 bases at V and 8 bases at J; junction bases unmatched: 2. The CDR3 runs 14 residues. Here the CDR3 reads CASSQRLAGDEQFF. The DNA of the CDR3 is TGTGCCAGCAGCCAGAGACTAGCGGGAGATGAGCAGTTCTTC.

The chain joins TRBV5-1 to TRBJ2-5; maybe TRBD2 (6 bases). CDR1 and CDR2 from the germline V gene are SGHRS and YFSETQ. The V and J ends lost 4 bases and 4 bases respectively, with 14 bases between them. CDR3 length equals 14 residues. The CDR3 sequence: CASSGDSGIETQYF. CDR3 sequence (DNA): TGCGCCAGCAGCGGGGACTCCGGTATAGAGACCCAGTACTTC.

The rearrangement links TRBV9 to TRBJ2-7; 8 positions match TRBD1. This CDR3 region has 14 residues. Germline CDR1 is SGDLS and CDR2 is YYNGEE. V was clipped by 0 bases and J by 7 bases; unmatched bases: 6. CDR3: CASSVEVTGVEQYF. Written as DNA, the CDR3 is TGTGCCAGCAGCGTAGAAGTGACAGGGGTAGAGCAGTACTTC.

The V and J genes are TRBV6-5 and TRBJ1-4; D is unclear. Germline assignment: CDR1 MNHEY and CDR2 SVGAGI. With 0 bases removed from V and 1 base from J, the gap between germline ends came to 6 bases. The CDR3 totals 15 residues. The CDR3 DNA is TGTGCCAGCAGTTACTCACGATTAACTAATGAAAAACTGTTTTTT. Translation gives CASSYSRLTNEKLFF.

In nucleotides, the CDR3 is TGTGCCAGCAGCCCGAGCGGGAGAGGTTCCTACAATGAGCAGTTCTTC. This encodes CASSPSGRGSYNEQFF. The genes are TRBV12-3 or TRBV12-4 and TRBJ2-1; 8 nucleotides line up with TRBD2. V gave up 6 bases and J gave up 1 base; unmatched junction bases: 8. CDR3 length: 16 residues.

In its sample, this clonotype was seen a few times. The rearrangement links TRBV7-8 to TRBJ2-5, with 7 nucleotides matching TRBD2. The tail of the sequence fits TRBJ2-7 better, so the J call may be wrong. Germline-derived CDR1 and CDR2 are SGHVS and FQNEAQ. The CDR3 has 16 amino acids. The CDR3 DNA sequence: TGTGCCAGCAGCTCAGGGACTAAGTTGTTCTTTAACGAGCAGTACTTC. Protein sequence: CASSSGTKLFFNEQYF.

This clonotype was detected a few times. V usage is TRBV10-3 and J usage is TRBJ2-3; D not certain. Per germline, CDR1 ENHRY and CDR2 SYGVKD. The CDR3 loop spans 14 amino acids. Trimming removed 5 bases from V and 0 bases from J, with 9 bases in between. The CDR3 is CAISTISSTDTQYF. The DNA of the CDR3 is TGTGCCATCAGTACTATTTCAAGCACAGATACGCAGTATTTT.

The chain is built from TRBV29-1 and TRBJ1-1, with D possibly TRBD1 on 6 matching bases. The CDR3 runs to 12 residues. Germline-derived CDR1 and CDR2 are SQVTM and ANQGSEA. V lost 0 bases and J lost 11, with 13 bases in between. The CDR3 region has the DNA TGCAGCGTTGAAGAAGGGGGGGTTCCGGCTTTCTTT. Protein sequence: CSVEEGGVPAFF.

The CDR3 region is CASSQEGGLGHNEQFF. As DNA, the CDR3 is TGTGCCAGCAGCCAAGAAGGGGGACTAGGCCACAATGAGCAGTTCTTC. The rearrangement joins TRBV4-2 to TRBJ2-1, with 8 bases that match TRBD2. This CDR3 comprises 16 residues. CDR1 and CDR2 from the germline V gene are LGHNA and YNFKEQ. V dropped 0 bases and J dropped 5; count of bases not matched to a gene: 6.

The rearrangement links TRBV7-8 to TRBJ2-7; D remains unclear. In germline, CDR1 is SGHVS, CDR2 FQNEAQ. The CDR3 extends over 13 amino acids. V was cut by 5 bases and J by 6 bases, with 14 bases left in between. The CDR3 coding sequence is TGTGCCAGCAGCCCTGTAGTGTATCGCGAGCAGTACTTC. It specifies CASSPVVYREQYF.

This clonotype came up a few times. The CDR3 region has the DNA TGCAGTGCTCCGGGGCCGGGGGGAAACTATGGCTACACCTTC. This encodes CSAPGPGGNYGYTF. The V gene is TRBV20-1, the J gene TRBJ1-2, with D possibly being TRBD1 (5 bases). The V end was cut by 5 bases, the J end by 2 bases, with 15 bases between. Looked up from germline, CDR1 is DFQATT and CDR2 is SNEGSKA (reference sequence). CDR3 length: 14 amino acids.

At least ten counts were recorded for this clonotype. The CDR3 sequence: CASGSSSYNEQFF. CDR3 bases: TGTGCCAGCGGGAGCAGCTCCTACAATGAGCAGTTCTTC. The V call is TRBV10-3, the J call TRBJ2-1; 7 nucleotides align to TRBD2. The V and J ends lost 10 bases and 0 bases, in that order; junction bases with no gene match: 3. Germline V gives CDR1 ENHRY, CDR2 SYGVKD. CDR3 length equals 13 residues.

The chain couples TRBV3-1 to TRBJ2-7; D is possibly TRBD1 or TRBD2 (5 bases each). The CDR3 is 16 amino acids. V lost 5 bases, J lost 4 bases, and 21 bases lay in between. CDR1 and CDR2 (germline): LGHDT, YNNKEL (reference sequence). The CDR3 nucleotides read TGTGCCAGCAGCTCCCAAAGACGGGGCTTCCATTACGAGCAGTACTTC. Translation gives CASSSQRRGFHYEQYF.

This sequence joins TRBV12-3 or TRBV12-4 and TRBJ1-1; D unclear. This CDR3 is built from 12 residues. Trimming removed 7 bases at V and 1 base at J, with 7 bases between. CDR3 DNA: TGTGCCAGCACTAAGAGGAACACTGAAGCTTTCTTT. Translation: CASTKRNTEAFF.

This sequence joins TRBV4-1 and TRBJ1-2, with D possibly matching TRBD1 (5 bases). The CDR3 runs to 15 residues. Per the germline V gene, CDR1 is MGHRA and CDR2 is YSYEKL. Trimming stripped 4 bases from V and 2 bases from J, with 14 bases between. The CDR3 DNA is TGCGCCAGCAGCCTCCGGGACGGATCAAACTATGGCTACACCTTC. As protein: CASSLRDGSNYGYTF.

This chain connects TRBV27 to TRBJ2-7; TRBD1 might be the D (6 bases). CDR1 MNHEY and CDR2 SMNVEV come from the germline V gene (reference sequence). V gave up 2 bases and J gave up 2 bases, with 10 bases separating them. The length of the CDR3 is 14 residues. The DNA of the CDR3 is TGTGCCAGCAGTTTAAAAGGGACAACCTACGAGCAGTACTTC. Protein: CASSLKGTTYEQYF.

This chain uses TRBV5-1 with TRBJ2-5; D is unclear. The CDR3 length is 14 residues. V dropped 0 bases and J dropped 0 bases, with 6 bases sitting between them. Germline assignment: CDR1 SGHRS and CDR2 YFSETQ. In nucleotides, the CDR3 is TGCGCCAGCAGCTTGGACCCGAACCAAGAGACCCAGTACTTC. Encoded protein: CASSLDPNQETQYF.